This TCR beta chain was recorded in a study of lymphopenia after photon versus proton radiotherapy. Study outcomes and limitations: After the lymphocyte nadir, photon-treated repertoires showed oligoclonal expansion, especially of CD8+ Temra cells. A bigger post-nadir fall in TCR diversity correlated inversely with survival time in deceased patients. Under photons, naive T cells and diversity fell while effector/memory populations rose.

Assay: immunoSEQ multiplex PCR; the TCRdb copy retains only in-frame clones and omits some. The sample records over 50,000 clones, 75% to 90% being singletons. V dropped 4 bases and J dropped 7; count of bases not matched to a gene: 6. Per germline, CDR1 SGHAT and CDR2 FQNNGV. This CDR3 is built from 15 residues. For this clone: The antigen is unknown.

The source of this sequence is a man in his forties with gastric cancer. The sample consisted of peripheral blood, taken from a patient treated with photon-based radiotherapy. V gene TRBV11-2 combines with J gene TRBJ1-6; TRBD1 aligns across 8 bases. CDR3 coding DNA: TGTGCCAGCAGCTCCAACAGGGGGAAGAATTCACCCCTCCACTTT. Protein product: CASSSNRGKNSPLHF.